The 24 T cell receptor beta chains below all came from one sample that was sequenced in a study of T cells in Graves' hyperthyroidism and ophthalmopathy. Amplified regions were TCR beta CDR3 sequences from RNA transcripts. The HTBI set primed first-round TCR CDR3 RT-PCR. TCRdb called the multiplex PCR reads again in MiXCR, with one record for every CDR3 protein. The sample includes around 440,000 distinct CDR3 sequences, roughly 14% of them seen just once. The sample comprised blood. The origin of the receptors is a woman aged 18-29 years with Graves' hyperthyroidism.

The chain uses TRBV4-1 and TRBJ1-4, with 7 bases identical to TRBD1. Germline V gives CDR1 MGHRA, CDR2 YSYEKL. This CDR3 contains 16 residues. Germline trimming cut 1 base from V and 7 bases from J; bases unmatched to any gene: 9. CDR3 DNA sequence: TGCGCCAGCAGCCAAGCTCCAACAGGGGCGGGTGAAAAACTGTTTTTT. It translates to CASSQAPTGAGEKLFF.

This clonotype was seen ten or more times. The gene calls are TRBV7-2 and TRBJ1-1; D uncertain. The V and J ends lost 1 base and 3 bases respectively, with 9 bases between them. This CDR3 region has 14 residues. Germline CDR1 is SGHTA and CDR2 is FQGNSA. The CDR3 nucleotides are TGTGCCAGCAGCTTAGTTAGGAGGGACACTGAAGCTTTCTTT. This codes for CASSLVRRDTEAFF.

This clonotype appeared many times. The chain couples TRBV4-1 to TRBJ1-5; TRBD1 agrees at 7 bases. The CDR3 extends over 16 amino acids. Losses at the gene ends were 0 bases for V and 4 bases for J; bases not matched to a gene: 6. Germline V gene lookup returns CDR1 MGHRA and CDR2 YSYEKL. The CDR3 is CASSQDMGQINQPQHF. The CDR3 DNA reads as TGCGCCAGCAGCCAAGATATGGGACAGATTAATCAGCCCCAGCATTTT.

This clonotype came up many times. The chain links TRBV5-6 to TRBJ2-7, with 12 positions matching TRBD2. The CDR3 totals 16 residues. After removal of 3 bases from V and 6 bases from J, the junction contained 10 bases not matched to a gene. The V gene's germline CDR1 is SGHDT and CDR2 YYEEEE. The CDR3 sequence: CASSWRLAGAASEQYF. CDR3 nucleotides: TGTGCCAGCAGCTGGCGACTAGCGGGGGCCGCTAGCGAGCAGTACTTC.

This clonotype was counted only a few times. The rearrangement uses TRBV2 and TRBJ2-5; 8 nucleotides agree with TRBD2. CDR1 is SNHLY, CDR2 FYNNEI, per germline. The J segment lost 1 base and the V segment lost 8 bases, leaving 6 bases of the junction unmatched. The CDR3 length is 14 residues. DNA of the CDR3: TGTGCCAGCCTCCGGGGGGGCCCCCAAGAGACCCAGTACTTC. Translation gives CASLRGGPQETQYF.

A few counts support this clonotype. The chain employs TRBV19 and TRBJ2-3; a weak D match, TRBD1 (6 bases). Germline lookup yields CDR1 LNHDA and CDR2 SQIVND (reference sequence). V gave up 5 bases and J gave up 4 bases, with 13 bases separating them. This CDR3 comprises 14 residues. The CDR3 DNA is TGTGCCAGTAGTTCGACAGGTCTCGCAGATACGCAGTATTTT. Protein sequence: CASSSTGLADTQYF.

This clonotype occurred a few times. The V call is TRBV3-1, the J call TRBJ2-3, with D possibly TRBD2 on 6 matching bases. CDR3 length: 15 amino acids. CDR1 is LGHDT, CDR2 YNNKEL, per germline (reference sequence). The V and J ends lost 3 bases and 0 bases respectively, with 10 bases between them. The CDR3 spells CASSQTRTSTDTQYF. CDR3 DNA: TGTGCCAGCAGCCAGACTAGGACTAGCACAGATACGCAGTATTTT.

In its sample, this clonotype was seen many times. V and J are TRBV5-5 and TRBJ2-3; TRBD1 is a possible D gene (6 bases). This CDR3 has 14 amino acids. Germline V gene sequence: CDR1 SGHKS, CDR2 YYEKEE (reference sequence). V lost 4 bases to trimming and J lost 5 bases, with 14 bases between them. CDR3 sequence: CASSNGPGEDTQYF. The CDR3 nucleotides read TGTGCCAGCAGCAACGGTCCAGGGGAAGATACGCAGTATTTT. The full variable domain, rest sourced from reference TRBV5-5 and TRBJ2-3, is DAGVTQSPTHLIKTRGQQVTLRCSPISGHKSVSWYQQVLGQGPQFIFQYYEKEERGRGNFPDRFSARQFPNYSSELNVNALLLGDSALYLCASSNGPGEDTQYFGPGTRLTVL.

This chain connects TRBV28 to TRBJ2-3; TRBD2 agrees at 9 bases. The CDR3 has 15 amino acids. The V gene's germline CDR1 is MDHEN and CDR2 SYDVKM. The junction had 8 bases not matched to a gene; V was cut back by 4 bases and J by 6 bases. CDR3 nucleotide sequence: TGTGCCAGCAGTTCTCTAGCGGGGTCGGGGGATACGCAGTATTTT. Its protein product is CASSSLAGSGDTQYF.

This clonotype was seen repeatedly, ten times or more. Mismatch with germline at one junction end may stem from a read error. The V gene is TRBV12-3 or TRBV12-4, the J gene TRBJ2-3; D may be TRBD1 (6 bases). CDR3 length: 18 amino acids. The CDR3 here is CASSLGGWPLIPTDTQYF. Here the CDR3 DNA reads TGTGCCAGCAGCTTAGGGGGTTGGCCTCTGATACCCACAGATACGCAGTATTTT.

There are many counts of this clonotype. The chain has TRBV2 and TRBJ2-5; 9 bases align to TRBD1. The CDR3 has 14 amino acids. V was clipped by 6 bases and J by 4 bases; unmatched bases: 6. Germline V gives CDR1 SNHLY, CDR2 FYNNEI. CDR3 amino acids: CASSKGQGRETQYF. The CDR3 DNA reads TGTGCCAGCAGCAAGGGACAGGGACGAGAGACCCAGTACTTC.

This clonotype was counted at least ten times. The CDR3 region is CASSLQGPSPLHF. The CDR3 nucleotides read TGTGCCAGCAGTTTACAGGGTCCCTCACCCCTCCACTTT. The rearrangement joins TRBV12-3 or TRBV12-4 to TRBJ1-6; a possible D gene is TRBD1 (5 bases). This CDR3 region has 13 residues. Trimming cost V 2 bases and J 10 bases, with 9 bases left between them.

This clonotype was recorded many times. This chain uses TRBV7-9 with TRBJ2-1; 8 bases are a match to TRBD2. The germline gives CDR1 SEHNR, CDR2 FQNEAQ (reference sequence). The V gene end was trimmed by 5 bases and the J gene end by 9 bases; junction bases not matched to a gene: 6. CDR3 size: 13 residues. CDR3 DNA: TGTGCCAGCAGCACGGGACTAGTGGTTGAGCAGTTCTTC. Translation: CASSTGLVVEQFF.

In this sample, this clonotype turned up many times. The J gene is TRBJ1-4, the V gene TRBV2, with 9 positions matching TRBD1. V dropped 3 bases and J dropped 0; count of bases not matched to a gene: 5. Germline-derived CDR1 and CDR2 are SNHLY and FYNNEI. CDR3 length equals 17 residues. The CDR3 here is CASSEGQGNPTNEKLFF. CDR3 DNA sequence: TGTGCCAGCAGTGAGGGACAGGGAAACCCAACTAATGAAAAACTGTTTTTT.

The chain links TRBV7-2 to TRBJ2-3, with 7 bases lining up with TRBD2. CDR3 length: 15 amino acids. Germline CDR1 SGHTA, CDR2 FQGNSA. J gave up 1 base and V 5 bases, and 6 bases lay outside the gene matches. The CDR3 loop reads CASSQQAGGTDTQYF. The CDR3 DNA is TGTGCCAGCAGCCAACAGGCGGGAGGCACAGATACGCAGTATTTT. Full variable domain (rest looked up from reference TRBV7-2 and TRBJ2-3): GAGVSQSPSNKVTEKGKDVELRCDPISGHTALYWYRQSLGQGLEFLIYFQGNSAPDKSGLPSDRFSAERTGGSVSTLTIQRTQQEDSAVYLCASSQQAGGTDTQYFGPGTRLTVL.

This clonotype was observed at least ten times. This chain joins TRBV30 and TRBJ1-2, with TRBD1 as a possible D gene (5 bases). Per the germline V gene, CDR1 is GTSNPN and CDR2 is SVGIG (reference sequence). Trimming cost V 2 bases and J 6 bases, with 10 bases left between them. The CDR3 runs to 12 residues. CDR3 in amino acids: CAWSLTGHGYTF. DNA of the CDR3: TGTGCCTGGAGTCTCACGGGACATGGCTACACCTTC.

This sequence joins TRBV5-8 and TRBJ2-7; 9 bases are a match to TRBD2. Germline loops: CDR1 SGHTS, CDR2 YDEGEE. CDR3 length: 17 amino acids. Trimming at V came to 2 bases and at J to 1 base, leaving 10 bases not matched to a gene. CDR3 coding DNA: TGTGCCAGCAGCTTATTCTGGGCTAGCGGGACGTCCTACGAGCAGTACTTC. This translates into CASSLFWASGTSYEQYF. Complete variable domain (other parts from reference TRBV5-8 and TRBJ2-7): EAGVTQSPTHLIKTRGQQATLRCSPISGHTSVYWYQQALGLGLQFLLWYDEGEERNRGNFPPRFSGRQFPNYSSELNVNALELEDSALYLCASSLFWASGTSYEQYFGPGTRLTVT.

This clonotype was seen at least ten times. The chain recombines TRBV20-1 with TRBJ1-2; D is perhaps TRBD1 (5 bases). This CDR3 is built from 15 residues. V lost 2 bases and J lost 5, with 18 bases in between. Germline CDR1 and CDR2: DFQATT and SNEGSKA (reference sequence). The CDR3 nucleotides read TGCAGTGCTAGATACTCAGGGCGAGAGGGGTATGGCTACACCTTC. Amino acids: CSARYSGREGYGYTF.

This clonotype occurred a few times. This may stem from a read error, because a much larger clone lies one nucleotide away. The rearrangement uses TRBV20-1 and TRBJ1-2; 7 positions match TRBD1. The CDR3 runs 12 residues. Trimming at V came to 6 bases and at J to 5 bases, leaving 6 bases not matched to a gene. Germline V lookup: CDR1 DFQATT, CDR2 SNEGSKA (reference sequence). DNA of the CDR3: TGCAGTGCGAGTGCAGGGGGGTATGGCTACACCTTC. Amino acids: CSASAGGYGYTF.

V is TRBV9 and J is TRBJ1-3; D is possibly TRBD1 (5 bases). The CDR3 is 17 amino acids. Germline V gene data show CDR1 as SGDLS and CDR2 as YYNGEE. V was pared by 4 bases and J by 2 bases, with 19 bases between. In DNA form, the CDR3 reads TGTGCCAGCAGCCCTGGGGGGACCGGAGGGCCTGGAAACACCATATATTTT. This translates into CASSPGGTGGPGNTIYF.

This clonotype was observed many times. This chain links TRBV10-3 with TRBJ2-7; D may be TRBD2 (6 bases). Germline-derived CDR1 and CDR2 are ENHRY and SYGVKD. This CDR3 comprises 13 residues. V shed 6 bases and J shed 0 bases, with 9 bases lying between them. The DNA of the CDR3 is TGTGCCATCAGCGCGGGGTTCTCCTACGAGCAGTACTTC. The encoded protein is CAISAGFSYEQYF.

In its sample, this clonotype was seen many times. The chain carries TRBV19 and TRBJ2-2; 12 bases fit TRBD2. The CDR3 covers 16 residues. Germline V lookup: CDR1 LNHDA, CDR2 SQIVND (reference sequence). V lost 3 bases and J lost 6; bases outside the gene matches: 5. CDR3 in DNA: TGTGCCAGTAGTATGACGCTAGCGGGAGGGCCCGGGGAGCTGTTTTTT. Protein: CASSMTLAGGPGELFF.

The gene calls are TRBV19 and TRBJ1-5, with TRBD1 as a possible D gene (6 bases). The V gene's germline CDR1 is LNHDA and CDR2 SQIVND (reference sequence). Trimming cost V 4 bases and J 0 bases, with 10 bases left between them. The CDR3 covers 15 residues. This CDR3 is CASSKSRGSNQPQHF. The CDR3, as DNA: TGTGCCAGTAGTAAATCCAGGGGTAGCAATCAGCCCCAGCATTTT. The variable domain in full, completed from reference TRBV19 and TRBJ1-5, reads DGGITQSPKYLFRKEGQNVTLSCEQNLNHDAMYWYRQDPGQGLRLIYYSQIVNDFQKGDIAEGYSVSREKKESFPLTVTSAQKNPTAFYLCASSKSRGSNQPQHFGDGTRLSIL.

Only a few counts were recorded for this clonotype. CDR3 sequence: CASSPLDGRRSDTQYF. Here the CDR3 DNA reads TGTGCCAGCAGCCCACTTGACGGGAGAAGGTCAGATACGCAGTATTTT. The chain uses TRBV11-2 and TRBJ2-3; D is perhaps TRBD2 (6 bases). The germline V gene encodes CDR1 SGHAT and CDR2 FQNNGV. The CDR3 is made up of 16 amino acids. The germline V and J ends were trimmed by 5 bases and 4 bases, with 19 bases remaining between them.